Following are 10 T cell receptor beta chains from one sample sequenced in a study of Ad26.COV2.S vaccination and SARS-CoV-2 variants. The treatment denotes: over 15 received Ad26.COV2.S at low or high dose, single or two shots; a few received placebo; per-sample allocation not given. Sample collection was performed on day 63 after the first vaccine or placebo injection. Produced via immunoSEQ multiplex PCR; TCRdb's table is partial and in-frame only. The sample has some 350,000 clones; 90% are singletons. The sequencing here drew on peripheral blood, taken in a trial of Ad26.COV2.S vaccine versus placebo. The receptors stem from a person between 18 and 65 years old who received the Ad26.COV2.S COVID-19 vaccine or a placebo.

The CDR3 DNA reads TGCGCCAGCAGCCAAGCGGGCCGAGGGACCGGGGCCAACGTCCTGACTTTC. It yields the protein CASSQAGRGTGANVLTF. The chain combines TRBV4-1 with TRBJ2-6; D tentatively reads TRBD1 or TRBD2 (5 bases each). In germline, CDR1 is MGHRA, CDR2 YSYEKL. The CDR3 runs to 17 residues. V gave up 1 base and J gave up 4 bases, with 14 bases separating them.

CDR3 DNA: TGTGCCAGTACAGGACATGGCGAGCAGTACGTC. This translates into CASTGHGEQYV. This chain joins TRBV28 and TRBJ2-7, with D possibly TRBD1 on 5 matching bases. V shed 9 bases and J shed 6 bases, with 12 bases lying between them. Germline V gene lookup returns CDR1 MDHEN and CDR2 SYDVKM. The CDR3 is 11 residues long.

This chain connects TRBV20-1 to TRBJ2-3; the D is unclear. The V end was cut by 6 bases, the J end by 4 bases, with 5 bases between. The CDR3 is made up of 10 amino acids. CDR1 DFQATT and CDR2 SNEGSKA come from the germline V gene (reference sequence). CDR3: CSAVADTQYF. CDR3 bases: TGCAGTGCCGTCGCAGATACGCAGTATTTT.

The V call is TRBV18, the J call TRBJ1-3; no clear D. Germline V gene data show CDR1 as KGHSH and CDR2 as LQKENI. The CDR3 totals 15 residues. V lost 3 bases, J lost 0 bases, and 9 bases lay in between. CDR3 in amino acids: CASSPSINSGNTIYF. For the CDR3, the DNA is TGTGCCAGCTCACCTTCGATTAACTCTGGAAACACCATATATTTT.

This chain connects TRBV21-1 to TRBJ1-5. TRBV21-1 is classified as a pseudogene. The CDR3 runs 11 residues. The CDR3 bases are TGTGCCAGCCGCCCCTTCCAGCCCCAGCATTTT. This gives the protein CASRPFQPQHF.

This chain connects TRBV4-2 to TRBJ1-5, with TRBD1 matching over 8 bases. V lost 0 bases to trimming and J lost 7 bases; unmatched junction nucleotides: 5. The CDR3 has 15 amino acids. The germline gives CDR1 LGHNA, CDR2 YNFKEQ. The CDR3 spells CASSQEVTGGQPQHF. The DNA for the CDR3 is TGTGCCAGCAGCCAAGAGGTTACAGGGGGACAGCCCCAGCATTTT.

The V and J genes are TRBV24-1 and TRBJ2-5; 15 bases agree with TRBD2. The CDR3 is 15 amino acids. Germline lookup yields CDR1 KGHDR and CDR2 SFDVKD. Germline trimming cut 4 bases from V and 4 bases from J; bases unmatched to any gene: 0. The CDR3 DNA reads TGTGCCACCAGTGAGGGACTAGCGGGAGGAGAGACCCAGTACTTC. It is translated as CATSEGLAGGETQYF.

The rearrangement uses TRBV5-1 and TRBJ2-7; D gene unclear. The germline gives CDR1 SGHRS, CDR2 YFSETQ. The CDR3 totals 14 residues. The germline V and J ends were trimmed by 1 base and 5 bases, with 13 bases remaining between them. The CDR3 protein is CASSLYQSMDEQYF. CDR3 sequence (DNA): TGCGCCAGCAGCTTGTATCAGTCTATGGACGAGCAGTACTTC.

For the CDR3, the DNA is TGTGCCATCAGTGTGGCCGGAGACTATGGCTACACCTTC. As protein: CAISVAGDYGYTF. V is TRBV10-3 and J is TRBJ1-2; the D is unclear. The CDR3 sequence is 13 residues long. In germline, CDR1 is ENHRY, CDR2 SYGVKD. V was pared by 4 bases and J by 3 bases, with 9 bases between.

This clone was seen a handful of times. The rearrangement joins TRBV5-5 to TRBJ1-2, with D hard to call. The ends were cut back, 0 bases at V and 7 bases at J, with 10 bases in the middle. The CDR3 covers 13 residues. CDR1 is SGHKS and CDR2 is YYEKEE in the germline V gene (reference sequence). CDR3 sequence (DNA): TGTGCCAGCAGCTTGGCCGGTAGTAGTGGCTACACCTTC. As protein: CASSLAGSSGYTF.